This T cell receptor (beta chain) was captured in a study of human T cells and chemical hapten exposure. The CDR3 totals 12 residues, both ends included. CDR1 and CDR2 from the germline V gene are MDHEN and SYDVKM. This clonotype has just a few counts. A read error is likely, as this CDR3 ends without the conserved phenylalanine or tryptophan. No DNA is shown, since the ends of the CDR3 on it are uncertain; the CDR3 is the one TCRdb lists. Time point here: patch test 1, 2 weeks after DPC sensitization. Treatment indicated: therapeutic diphenylcyclopropenone sensitization with weekly scalp DPC. TCRdb passed the RACE reads through MiXCR, listing each CDR3 protein once. The sample contains 120,000 or so distinct CDR3 sequences, approximately 13% of which appear only once.

The chain joins TRBV28 to TRBJ2-7; the table's D call, TRBD1, has no DNA check behind it. This clonotype originated in a man aged 18 to 35 with alopecia areata. Some clones in this sample may be carry-over from other donors' samples. The sample was whole blood, taken in connection with sensitization to the hapten diphenylcyclopropenone (DPC). CDR3 in amino acids: CASNTGTGAILT.